This TCR beta chain was sequenced for a study of blood T cell repertoires in COVID-19. About the study: There were acute and convalescent COVID-19 samples, and they came from the United States, Italy and Spain. The analysed material was cDNA or gDNA that came from T cells, B-cell-depleted T cells, or PBMCs.

In the original workflow: How many nucleated cells were present was estimated from reference gene primer amplification. Sequencing used immunoSEQ multiplex PCR; TCRdb keeps in-frame clones, though not all of them. D and trimming were read from the DNA, whereas the V and J calls and clone size are those reported in that table. The sample lists 35,000 to 45,000 clones, roughly 89% occurring once. V was cut by 6 bases and J by 8 bases, with 20 bases left in between. There are 15 residues in the CDR3. CDR1 SGHVS and CDR2 FQNEAQ come from the germline V gene. The sample taken for sequencing was peripheral blood. The rearrangement joins TRBV7-8 to TRBJ2-1, with a tentative D call TRBD1 (6 bases). The sequence was collected from a human donor in a cohort sampled during active COVID-19. The DNA for the CDR3 is TGTGCCAGCAGTCCAACAGAAAACCAGGGGCATGAGCAGTTCTTC. It encodes CASSPTENQGHEQFF.